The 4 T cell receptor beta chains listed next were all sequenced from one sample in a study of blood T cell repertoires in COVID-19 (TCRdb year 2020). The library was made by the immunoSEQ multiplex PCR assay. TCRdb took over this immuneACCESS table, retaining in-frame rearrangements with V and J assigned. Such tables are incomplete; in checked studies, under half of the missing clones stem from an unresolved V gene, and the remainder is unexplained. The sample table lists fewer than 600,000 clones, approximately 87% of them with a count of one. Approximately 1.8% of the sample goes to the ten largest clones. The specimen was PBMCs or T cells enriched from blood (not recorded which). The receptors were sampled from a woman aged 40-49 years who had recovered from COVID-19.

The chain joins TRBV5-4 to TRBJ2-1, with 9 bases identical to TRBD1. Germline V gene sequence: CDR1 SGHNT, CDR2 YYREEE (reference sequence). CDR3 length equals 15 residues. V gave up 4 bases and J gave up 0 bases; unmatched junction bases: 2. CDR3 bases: TGTGCCAGCAGCATGACAGGGGGCTCCTACAATGAGCAGTTCTTC. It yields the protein CASSMTGGSYNEQFF.

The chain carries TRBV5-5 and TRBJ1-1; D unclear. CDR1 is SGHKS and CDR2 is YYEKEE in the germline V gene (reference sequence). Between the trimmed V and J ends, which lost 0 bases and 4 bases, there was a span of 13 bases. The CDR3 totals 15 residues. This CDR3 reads CASSLVVGSSTEAFF. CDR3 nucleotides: TGTGCCAGCAGCTTGGTTGTTGGGAGTAGCACTGAAGCTTTCTTT. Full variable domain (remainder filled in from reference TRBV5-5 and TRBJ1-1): DAGVTQSPTHLIKTRGQQVTLRCSPISGHKSVSWYQQVLGQGPQFIFQYYEKEERGRGNFPDRFSARQFPNYSSELNVNALLLGDSALYLCASSLVVGSSTEAFFGQGTRLTVV.

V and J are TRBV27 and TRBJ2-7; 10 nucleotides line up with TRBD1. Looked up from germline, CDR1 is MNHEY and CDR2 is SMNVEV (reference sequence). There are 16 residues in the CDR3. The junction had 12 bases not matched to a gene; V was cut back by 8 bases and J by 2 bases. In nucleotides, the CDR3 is TGTGCCAGCTACCAAAGGGACAGGGGAATCCCCTACGAGCAGTACTTC. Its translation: CASYQRDRGIPYEQYF.

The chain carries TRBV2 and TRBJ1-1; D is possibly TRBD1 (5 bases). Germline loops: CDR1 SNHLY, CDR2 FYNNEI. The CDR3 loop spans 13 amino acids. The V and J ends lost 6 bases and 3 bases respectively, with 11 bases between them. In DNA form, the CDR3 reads TGTGCCAGCAGCGGGGGATGGGACACTGAAGCTTTCTTT. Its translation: CASSGGWDTEAFF. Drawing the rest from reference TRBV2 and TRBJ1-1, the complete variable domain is EPEVTQTPSHQVTQMGQEVILRCVPISNHLYFYWYRQILGQKVEFLVSFYNNEISEKSEIFDDQFSVERPDGSNFTLKIRSTKLEDSAMYFCASSGGWDTEAFFGQGTRLTVV.